The 21 T cell receptor beta chains reported below all come from one sample, sequenced in a study of T cell repertoires in cytomegalovirus infection (dated by TCRdb to 2018 to 2020). Sequencing used an Illumina HiSeq 1500. The public reads were quality trimmed at Q25 with fastp and then assembled into clones with MiXCR by TCRdb, keeping productive beta chains. Each CDR3 protein gets just one entry, which takes the most common genes and DNA from the rows behind it. In all, the sample holds 650,000 to 900,000 distinct CDR3 sequences, and about 31% of those were seen once. In total, the top ten clones hold around 11% of the sample. The antigens these receptors bind are not known. Explained via the paper, the treatment or condition label denotes: in vitro stimulation with specific CMV peptide epitopes to enrich CMV-specific T cells. Source: cultured CD8+ T cells from PBMCs, taken from culture after CMV antigen stimulation. The receptors come from a human donor in good health (CMV status not recorded). Some clones in this sample may be carry-over from other donors' samples.

DNA of the CDR3: TGCAGTGCTAGAGAAGGGGGGCAAGGATTCCGGAAGGGGCCTGAAGCTTTCTTT. Its translation is CSAREGGQGFRKGPEAFF. The chain links TRBV20-1 to TRBJ1-1; D is perhaps TRBD1 (6 bases). Per germline, CDR1 DFQATT and CDR2 SNEGSKA (reference sequence). V was cut by 0 bases and J by 6 bases, with 26 bases left in between. The CDR3 loop spans 18 amino acids.

As concerns this clonotype: The junction differs from germline at one of its ends, possibly a read error. The chain employs TRBV28 and TRBJ1-5, with D unresolved. The CDR3 has 18 residues. CDR1 and CDR2 (germline): MDHEN, SYDVKM. The CDR3 sequence: CANSPYFSGSNSNQPQHF. CDR3 DNA sequence: TGTGCCAACAGTCCCTACTTCTCTGGGAGTAATAGCAATCAGCCCCAGCATTTT.

The J gene is TRBJ2-2, the V gene TRBV5-6; the match to TRBD1 covers 8 bases. The germline V gene has CDR1 SGHDT and CDR2 YYEEEE. V was pared by 10 bases and J by 7 bases, with 9 bases of the junction left unmatched. The CDR3 consists of 13 residues. CDR3 nucleotides: TGTGCCCCGACCGACAGGGGCATCGGGGAGCTGTTTTTT. This translates into CAPTDRGIGELFF.

The chain joins TRBV20-1 to TRBJ2-1, with 11 bases fitting TRBD1. Trimming took 3 bases from V and 0 from J; bases not matched to a gene: 4. The germline V gene has CDR1 DFQATT and CDR2 SNEGSKA (reference sequence). The CDR3 contains 16 residues. The CDR3 nucleotides are TGCAGTGCTAGGTGGACAGGGGGCTCCTCCTACAATGAGCAGTTCTTC. The encoded protein is CSARWTGGSSYNEQFF.

This clonotype was recorded at least ten times. The chain combines TRBV12-3 or TRBV12-4 with TRBJ2-1, with 7 positions matching TRBD2. This CDR3 contains 15 residues. Trimming cost V 0 bases and J 3 bases; bases outside gene matches: 2. For the CDR3, the DNA is TGTGCCAGCAGTTTAGCTCCTAGCGGCTACAATGAGCAGTTCTTC. Translating it yields CASSLAPSGYNEQFF.

Comment on this clonotype: Germline and junction disagree at one end, which may indicate a read error. The chain carries TRBV7-3 and TRBJ2-1; no reliable D call. Germline lookup yields CDR1 SGHTA and CDR2 FQGTGA. CDR3 length: 14 amino acids. The CDR3 nucleotides are TGTGCCAGCAGCTTAGTCGGGCTGAGCAATGGGCAGTTCTTC. As protein: CASSLVGLSNGQFF.

The chain recombines TRBV27 with TRBJ1-2, with no clear D. Germline CDR1 MNHEY, CDR2 SMNVEV (reference sequence). There are 15 residues in the CDR3. The V and J ends lost 0 bases and 0 bases respectively, with 8 bases between them. The CDR3 DNA reads TGTGCCAGCAGTTTATCACGGGAGCCTAACTATGGCTACACCTTC. Translated, it gives CASSLSREPNYGYTF.

This chain uses TRBV6-5 with TRBJ2-7, with 7 bases that match TRBD1. The CDR3 has 14 amino acids. V lost 3 bases to trimming and J lost 3 bases; unmatched junction nucleotides: 5. Germline values: CDR1 MNHEY, CDR2 SVGAGI. DNA for the CDR3: TGTGCCAGCAGTTATTCCGGGACAGACTACGAGCAGTACGTC. Translating gives CASSYSGTDYEQYV.

This clonotype was seen a handful of times. The chain combines TRBV19 with TRBJ1-1; D possibly corresponds to TRBD1 (5 bases). The germline V gene encodes CDR1 LNHDA and CDR2 SQIVND (reference sequence). CDR3 length: 15 amino acids. V was trimmed by 7 bases and J by 1 base, leaving 16 bases between them. CDR3 sequence reads: CASNVWGFSNTEAFF. In DNA form, the CDR3 reads TGTGCCAGTAACGTGTGGGGGTTCTCGAACACTGAAGCTTTCTTT.

The table lists this clonotype with many counts. The V and J genes are TRBV6-5 and TRBJ1-4, with unresolved D. The CDR3 is 13 residues long. Germline-derived CDR1 and CDR2 are MNHEY and SVGAGI. V was cut by 2 bases and J by 2 bases, with 3 bases left in between. The chain's CDR3 is CASSYGTNEKLFF. As DNA, the CDR3 is TGTGCCAGCAGTTACGGTACTAATGAAAAACTGTTTTTT.

This sequence joins TRBV7-6 and TRBJ2-3; D not certain. Trimming removed 5 bases at V and 6 bases at J, with 12 bases between. The germline V gene encodes CDR1 SGHVS and CDR2 FNYEAQ. The CDR3 extends over 13 amino acids. CDR3: CASSDMGIDTQYF. CDR3 DNA: TGTGCCAGCAGCGACATGGGGATTGATACGCAGTATTTT.

This clonotype is a singleton in its sample. This chain links TRBV6-1 with TRBJ2-7, with D unclear. Germline-derived CDR1 and CDR2 are MNHNS and SASEGT. The CDR3 has 13 residues. Trimming shortened V by 2 bases and J by 3 bases, and 8 bases separated the two germline ends. The CDR3 nucleotides read TGTGCCAGCAGTGAATTGCGCTTCTACGAGCAGTACGTC. It is translated as CASSELRFYEQYV.

The chain has TRBV7-6 and TRBJ2-1; unclear D gene. This CDR3 comprises 13 residues. Germline lookup yields CDR1 SGHVS and CDR2 FNYEAQ. Trimming removed 1 base from V and 7 bases from J, with 8 bases in between. The chain's CDR3 is CASSLETANEQFF. CDR3 nucleotide sequence: TGTGCCAGCAGCTTAGAGACCGCGAATGAGCAGTTCTTC.

This clonotype was detected once. The CDR3 here is CASSLAPSTANYGYTF. The DNA for the CDR3 is TGTGCCAGCAGCTTAGCCCCCTCGACAGCTAACTATGGCTACACCTTC. The chain carries TRBV11-2 and TRBJ1-2; perhaps TRBD1 as D (5 bases). Trimming cost V 1 base and J 0 bases, with 12 bases left between them. The CDR3 spans 16 residues. Germline V gene lookup returns CDR1 SGHAT and CDR2 FQNNGV.

V and J are TRBV27 and TRBJ2-1; 7 nucleotides line up with TRBD1. V was clipped by 4 bases and J by 6 bases; unmatched bases: 12. CDR1 and CDR2 (germline): MNHEY, SMNVEV (reference sequence). The CDR3 extends over 16 amino acids. This chain's CDR3 is CASSSTSGTVGNEQFF. CDR3 DNA: TGTGCCAGCAGTTCGACTTCCGGGACAGTCGGCAATGAGCAGTTCTTC.

Turning to this clonotype: A much larger clone sits a single nucleotide away, making a read error possible. This rearrangement joins TRBV6-5 to TRBJ2-5, with a possible D match to TRBD2 (6 bases). The CDR3 totals 15 residues. Germline V CDR1 and CDR2: MNHEY, SVGAGI. V was pared by 3 bases and J by 3 bases, with 14 bases between. The CDR3, as DNA: TGTGCCAGCAGTTATTCACATTGGGGGGAAGAGACCCAGTACTTC. It specifies CASSYSHWGEETQYF.

This clonotype was picked up a small number of times. For the CDR3, the DNA is TGTGCCAGCAGCTTCCCGACGGGGGAGCAGTTCTTC. Amino acid sequence: CASSFPTGEQFF. The chain employs TRBV7-3 and TRBJ2-1, with D possibly TRBD2 on 5 matching bases. The CDR3 spans 12 residues. The V and J ends lost 3 bases and 10 bases respectively, with 10 bases between them. The V gene's germline CDR1 is SGHTA and CDR2 FQGTGA. The variable domain in full, with the rest retrieved from reference TRBV7-3 and TRBJ2-1, is GAGVSQTPSNKVTEKGKYVELRCDPISGHTALYWYRQSLGQGPEFLIYFQGTGAADDSGLPNDRFFAVRPEGSVSTLKIQRTERGDSAVYLCASSFPTGEQFFGPGTRLTVL.

The chain uses TRBV12-3 or TRBV12-4 and TRBJ1-5; D not certain. Deletions cut 3 bases from V and 9 bases from J, with 9 bases between. This CDR3 comprises 12 residues. CDR3 sequence reads: CASSFSPVPQHF. The CDR3 nucleotides are TGTGCCAGCAGTTTCTCCCCGGTGCCCCAGCATTTT.

The chain joins TRBV10-2 to TRBJ1-1; D is unclear. Germline V gene sequence: CDR1 WSHSY, CDR2 SAAADI. The CDR3 has 12 amino acids. V gave up 2 bases and J gave up 7 bases, with 8 bases separating them. The CDR3 here is CASSEGENEAFF. The CDR3, as DNA: TGCGCCAGCAGTGAGGGGGAAAATGAAGCTTTCTTT.

This clonotype was seen only a few times. This rearrangement joins TRBV7-9 to TRBJ2-1, with D perhaps matching TRBD1 (5 bases). CDR1 is SEHNR, CDR2 FQNEAQ, per germline (reference sequence). The CDR3 is made up of 12 amino acids. Trimming took off 2 bases at V and 9 bases at J, with 8 bases between the two ends. CDR3 nucleotides: TGTGCCAGCAGCTTAACCCAGGGTGAGCAGTTCTTC. It yields the protein CASSLTQGEQFF.

This sequence joins TRBV4-1 and TRBJ1-2, with D possibly TRBD1 on 6 matching bases. Germline assignment: CDR1 MGHRA and CDR2 YSYEKL. The CDR3 has 16 residues. V was clipped by 1 base and J by 2 bases, with 14 bases between them. DNA for the CDR3: TGCGCCAGCAGCCAAGCTCCGGACAGAGCAAACTATGGCTACACCTTC. Protein product: CASSQAPDRANYGYTF.